Listed here is a single T cell receptor (beta chain). Its antigen is not identified. The record originates from a study of T cell repertoires in ileal Crohn's disease. Study in general: Operated complications were stricturing disease (approximately 60%) and penetrating disease (approximately 39%).

CDR1 is MNHNS and CDR2 is SASEGT in the germline V gene. This CDR3 is built from 14 residues. V was shortened by 4 bases and J by 8 bases, with 15 bases between the two germline ends. Sequencing was performed with immunoSEQ multiplex PCR; in TCRdb, only in-frame clones are kept and a portion is missing. The repertoire holds more than 1,200 clones, with around 84% as singletons. Study-wide results and caveats: Compared with non-smokers, active smokers at surgery showed more clonal expansions.

The source material was ileal tissue. The chain is built from TRBV6-1 and TRBJ2-1; D is possibly TRBD2 (6 bases). This sequence originates from an adult with Crohn's disease. The chain's CDR3 is CASSAGGSTYEQFF. CDR3 coding DNA: TGTGCCAGCAGTGCTGGGGGGAGTACGTATGAGCAGTTCTTC.